This is a list of T cell receptor beta chains from one sample in a study of cytomegalovirus exposure and HLA in healthy donors. The table came from immunoSEQ multiplex PCR; TCRdb's copy has only in-frame clones and leaves some out. The sample lists 120,000 to 150,000 clones; roughly 86% were seen once. The sequencing input was PBMCs. The source of these receptors is a woman aged 30 to 39 in good health and CMV-seronegative. CDR3s include the opening cysteine and the closing phenylalanine or tryptophan. The D gene is left open where the match is weak. Some rows mark clone size as missing; the rest say once, few, many or name a class of expanded clone.

j_call: TRBJ2-1
clone_size: .
v_call: TRBV4-3
d_call: TRBD2
cdr3_aa: CASSQETSDYNEQFF
cdr3_nt: TGCGCCAGCAGCCAAGAGACTAGCGACTACAATGAGCAGTTCTTC

j_call: TRBJ1-2
clone_size: few
v_call: TRBV2
d_call: .
cdr3_aa: CASSERQGGYGYTF
cdr3_nt: TGTGCCAGCAGTGAACGGCAGGGCGGCTATGGCTACACCTTC

j_call: TRBJ1-6
clone_size: .
v_call: TRBV7-2
d_call: .
cdr3_aa: CASSLDRSPLHF
cdr3_nt: TGTGCCAGCAGCTTAGACCGGTCACCCCTCCACTTT

j_call: TRBJ2-7
clone_size: .
v_call: TRBV5-6
d_call: TRBD1
cdr3_aa: CASSVGQASYEQYF
cdr3_nt: TGTGCCAGCAGCGTCGGACAGGCGTCCTACGAGCAGTACTTC

j_call: TRBJ2-7
clone_size: .
v_call: TRBV6-6
d_call: TRBD1
cdr3_aa: CASSRRGGRDYEQYF
cdr3_nt: TGTGCCAGCAGTCGGAGAGGGGGCAGAGACTACGAGCAGTACTTC

j_call: TRBJ2-1
clone_size: .
v_call: TRBV6-5
d_call: .
cdr3_aa: CASRPRGKMGDEQFF
cdr3_nt: TGTGCCAGCAGGCCCAGGGGAAAAATGGGCGATGAGCAGTTCTTC

j_call: TRBJ2-7
clone_size: .
v_call: TRBV5-6
d_call: TRBD1
cdr3_aa: CASGRDRRYEQYF
cdr3_nt: TGTGCCAGTGGCCGGGACAGGCGATACGAGCAGTACTTC

j_call: TRBJ2-2
clone_size: few
v_call: TRBV2
d_call: .
cdr3_aa: CASTSTGGLFF
cdr3_nt: TGTGCCAGCACCTCAACCGGGGGGCTGTTTTTT

j_call: TRBJ1-1
clone_size: .
v_call: TRBV4-1
d_call: TRBD1
cdr3_aa: CASSQRGTGGLNTEAFF
cdr3_nt: TGCGCCAGCAGCCAACGCGGGACAGGGGGATTGAACACTGAAGCTTTCTTT

j_call: TRBJ2-7
clone_size: .
v_call: TRBV5-1
d_call: .
cdr3_aa: CASSAYTGSYEQYF
cdr3_nt: TGCGCCAGCAGCGCCTATACGGGCTCCTACGAGCAGTACTTC

j_call: TRBJ2-7
clone_size: .
v_call: TRBV2
d_call: TRBD1
cdr3_aa: CASSEARGITISYEQYF
cdr3_nt: TGTGCCAGCAGTGAGGCCAGGGGGATTACGATCTCCTACGAGCAGTACTTC

j_call: TRBJ2-1
clone_size: .
v_call: TRBV19
d_call: .
cdr3_aa: CASSTYQGPYNEQFF
cdr3_nt: TGTGCCAGTAGTACTTACCAGGGTCCTTACAATGAGCAGTTCTTC

j_call: TRBJ1-1
clone_size: .
v_call: TRBV6-4
d_call: TRBD1
cdr3_aa: CASSVDRGTEAFF
cdr3_nt: TGTGCCAGCAGTGTCGACAGGGGGACTGAAGCTTTCTTT

j_call: TRBJ2-2
clone_size: .
v_call: TRBV19
d_call: .
cdr3_aa: CASSSQAANTGELFF
cdr3_nt: TGTGCCAGTAGTTCGCAGGCCGCGAACACCGGGGAGCTGTTTTTT

j_call: TRBJ1-4
clone_size: .
v_call: TRBV7-6
d_call: .
cdr3_aa: CASSPQGGGRTNEKLFF
cdr3_nt: TGTGCCAGCAGCCCACAAGGGGGGGGTAGGACTAATGAAAAACTGTTTTTT

j_call: TRBJ1-2
clone_size: .
v_call: TRBV7-9
d_call: TRBD1
cdr3_aa: CASSLGTGDKGYGYTF
cdr3_nt: TGTGCCAGCAGCCTAGGGACAGGTGACAAGGGCTATGGCTACACCTTC

j_call: TRBJ2-5
clone_size: once
v_call: TRBV27
d_call: TRBD1
cdr3_aa: CASSRFREQGVQETQYF
cdr3_nt: TGTGCCAGCAGTCGGTTTCGAGAACAGGGGGTCCAAGAGACCCAGTACTTC

j_call: TRBJ2-1
clone_size: .
v_call: TRBV6-5
d_call: .
cdr3_aa: CASSYSSGPNNEQFF
cdr3_nt: TGTGCCAGCAGTTACTCCTCGGGTCCCAACAATGAGCAGTTCTTC

j_call: TRBJ1-6
clone_size: .
v_call: TRBV27
d_call: .
cdr3_aa: CASRIGTYNSPLHF
cdr3_nt: TGTGCCAGCAGAATCGGGACCTATAATTCACCCCTCCACTTT

j_call: TRBJ1-4
clone_size: .
v_call: TRBV30
d_call: .
cdr3_aa: CAWSLGGATNEKLFF
cdr3_nt: TGTGCCTGGAGTCTTGGGGGGGCAACTAATGAAAAACTGTTTTTT

j_call: TRBJ2-7
clone_size: once
v_call: TRBV6-5
d_call: TRBD1
cdr3_aa: CASGAARTGGYEQYF
cdr3_nt: TGTGCCAGCGGGGCTGCCAGGACAGGGGGCTACGAGCAGTACTTC

j_call: TRBJ2-7
clone_size: .
v_call: TRBV9
d_call: .
cdr3_aa: CASSADLARSGEQYF
cdr3_nt: TGTGCCAGCAGCGCCGACTTGGCCCGCTCTGGGGAGCAGTACTTC

j_call: TRBJ2-1
clone_size: .
v_call: TRBV15
d_call: TRBD2
cdr3_aa: CATSRERTSVSYNEQFF
cdr3_nt: TGTGCCACCAGCAGAGAACGGACTAGCGTGTCCTACAATGAGCAGTTCTTC

j_call: TRBJ2-6
clone_size: .
v_call: TRBV29-1
d_call: .
cdr3_aa: CSVGDSSGANVLTF
cdr3_nt: TGCAGCGTAGGAGACAGCTCTGGGGCCAACGTCCTGACTTTC

j_call: TRBJ1-5
clone_size: .
v_call: TRBV19
d_call: .
cdr3_aa: CASSIRGRPYSNQPQHF
cdr3_nt: TGTGCCAGTAGTATTAGGGGCAGGCCATATAGCAATCAGCCCCAGCATTTT

j_call: TRBJ1-6
clone_size: .
v_call: TRBV11-2
d_call: .
cdr3_aa: CASSPNRNSPLHF
cdr3_nt: TGTGCCAGCAGCCCTAATCGCAATTCACCCCTCCACTTT

j_call: TRBJ1-6
clone_size: .
v_call: TRBV19
d_call: TRBD1
cdr3_aa: CASSPSTGDASPLHF
cdr3_nt: TGTGCCAGTAGTCCATCGACAGGGGATGCTTCACCCCTCCACTTT

j_call: TRBJ2-1
clone_size: .
v_call: TRBV7-2
d_call: TRBD1
cdr3_aa: CASSYRQGAYNEQFF
cdr3_nt: TGTGCCAGCAGCTACCGACAGGGCGCCTACAATGAGCAGTTCTTC

j_call: TRBJ1-2
clone_size: few
v_call: TRBV28
d_call: TRBD1
cdr3_aa: CASSSHRGLLYTF
cdr3_nt: TGTGCCAGCAGTTCGCACAGGGGGCTACTCTACACCTTC

j_call: TRBJ2-5
clone_size: once
v_call: TRBV15
d_call: .
cdr3_aa: CATTLGLQETQYF
cdr3_nt: TGTGCCACTACATTGGGGCTGCAAGAGACCCAGTACTTC

j_call: TRBJ2-3
clone_size: .
v_call: TRBV4-1
d_call: TRBD2
cdr3_aa: CASSQDVAGGADTQYF
cdr3_nt: TGCGCCAGCAGCCAAGATGTAGCGGGGGGCGCAGATACGCAGTATTTT

j_call: TRBJ1-1
clone_size: .
v_call: TRBV10-3
d_call: .
cdr3_aa: CAIMGGPRTEAFF
cdr3_nt: TGTGCCATCATGGGGGGACCACGTACTGAAGCTTTCTTT

j_call: TRBJ2-1
clone_size: once
v_call: TRBV7-9
d_call: .
cdr3_aa: CASSLVAGLEQFF
cdr3_nt: TGTGCCAGCAGCTTAGTCGCAGGGTTGGAGCAGTTCTTC

j_call: TRBJ2-5
clone_size: once
v_call: TRBV5-6
d_call: .
cdr3_aa: CASSTVGGGQETQYF
cdr3_nt: TGTGCCAGCAGCACCGTCGGGGGAGGCCAAGAGACCCAGTACTTC

j_call: TRBJ1-3
clone_size: .
v_call: TRBV6-6
d_call: .
cdr3_aa: CAALRASRNTIYF
cdr3_nt: TGTGCCGCACTCAGGGCTTCTCGGAACACCATATATTTT

j_call: TRBJ2-5
clone_size: .
v_call: TRBV11-1
d_call: .
cdr3_aa: CASSFSGMWEQQETQYF
cdr3_nt: TGTGCCAGCAGCTTTTCCGGAATGTGGGAGCAACAAGAGACCCAGTACTTC

j_call: TRBJ1-6
clone_size: .
v_call: TRBV5-1
d_call: TRBD1
cdr3_aa: CASSLQGVNSPLHF
cdr3_nt: TGCGCCAGCAGCTTACAGGGGGTTAATTCACCCCTCCACTTT

j_call: TRBJ1-2
clone_size: few
v_call: TRBV19
d_call: TRBD1
cdr3_aa: CASSIKRPGQGYGYTF
cdr3_nt: TGTGCCAGTAGTATAAAAAGGCCGGGACAGGGTTATGGCTACACCTTC

j_call: TRBJ1-4
clone_size: .
v_call: TRBV6-6
d_call: TRBD1
cdr3_aa: CASRRQGTTNEKLFF
cdr3_nt: TGTGCCAGTAGGAGACAGGGCACAACTAATGAAAAACTGTTTTTT

j_call: TRBJ2-5
clone_size: .
v_call: TRBV2
d_call: TRBD1
cdr3_aa: CASRTQTGEETQYF
cdr3_nt: TGTGCCAGCAGGACCCAGACAGGGGAAGAGACCCAGTACTTC

j_call: TRBJ2-5
clone_size: .
v_call: TRBV9
d_call: TRBD2
cdr3_aa: CASSLRLASTQYF
cdr3_nt: TGTGCCAGCAGCCTCCGACTAGCTTCGACCCAGTACTTC

j_call: TRBJ2-5
clone_size: .
v_call: TRBV7-3
d_call: TRBD1
cdr3_aa: CASSKDRGQETQYF
cdr3_nt: TGTGCCAGCAGCAAGGACAGGGGACAAGAGACCCAGTACTTC

j_call: TRBJ2-7
clone_size: .
v_call: TRBV7-9
d_call: .
cdr3_aa: CASSSDISYEQYF
cdr3_nt: TGTGCCAGCAGCTCGGACATCTCCTACGAGCAGTACTTC

j_call: TRBJ1-1
clone_size: .
v_call: TRBV19
d_call: .
cdr3_aa: CASSPRASTAGTEAFF
cdr3_nt: TGTGCCAGTAGTCCGCGAGCCTCTACAGCGGGCACTGAAGCTTTCTTT

j_call: TRBJ2-1
clone_size: .
v_call: TRBV5-1
d_call: .
cdr3_aa: CASSLQPGANNEQFF
cdr3_nt: TGCGCCAGCAGCTTGCAACCAGGGGCCAACAATGAGCAGTTCTTC

j_call: TRBJ2-1
clone_size: .
v_call: TRBV7-2
d_call: TRBD1
cdr3_aa: CASNPGQGAREQFF
cdr3_nt: TGTGCCAGCAACCCCGGACAGGGGGCCAGGGAGCAGTTCTTC

j_call: TRBJ1-2
clone_size: .
v_call: TRBV7-2
d_call: TRBD1
cdr3_aa: CASSRTGGVNYGYTF
cdr3_nt: TGTGCCAGCAGCAGAACAGGGGGCGTTAACTATGGCTACACCTTC

j_call: TRBJ2-5
clone_size: .
v_call: TRBV5-1
d_call: .
cdr3_aa: CASSLERGTETQYF
cdr3_nt: TGCGCCAGCAGCTTGGAAAGGGGGACAGAGACCCAGTACTTC

j_call: TRBJ2-7
clone_size: .
v_call: TRBV7-2
d_call: .
cdr3_aa: CASSLDAYEQYF
cdr3_nt: TGTGCCAGCAGCTTAGATGCGTACGAGCAGTACTTC

j_call: TRBJ2-2
clone_size: .
v_call: TRBV4-2
d_call: .
cdr3_aa: CASSQAVTGELFF
cdr3_nt: TGTGCCAGCAGCCAAGCGGTAACCGGGGAGCTGTTTTTT

j_call: TRBJ1-6
clone_size: .
v_call: TRBV7-9
d_call: .
cdr3_aa: CASSLDSYNSPLHF
cdr3_nt: TGTGCCAGCAGCCTAGACAGTTATAATTCACCCCTCCACTTT

j_call: TRBJ2-3
clone_size: .
v_call: TRBV19
d_call: TRBD1
cdr3_aa: CASRSTGAFTDTQYF
cdr3_nt: TGTGCCAGTAGATCGACAGGGGCTTTCACAGATACGCAGTATTTT

j_call: TRBJ2-2
clone_size: .
v_call: TRBV7-9
d_call: TRBD2
cdr3_aa: CASSLALAGDFTGELFF
cdr3_nt: TGTGCCAGCAGCTTAGCTCTAGCGGGGGACTTCACCGGGGAGCTGTTTTTT